The entry below describes one T cell receptor beta chain. Its target is unknown. The sample is drawn from a study of vaccination effects on CD4 cells after COVID-19. It was after around 10 days of culture that CD4+ T cells were isolated. V gave up 3 bases and J gave up 8 bases; unmatched junction bases: 4. The CDR3 has 14 residues. Looked up from germline, CDR1 is LGHNT and CDR2 is FRNRAP. Method: immunoSEQ multiplex PCR; TCRdb's copy keeps in-frame clones and lacks some. This table has about 39,000 clones, roughly 80% appearing once. General study points: Vaccine-induced clones in healthy vaccinees cross-reacted with common cold coronaviruses in only 1 of 255 cases.

The sequence came from a human donor who received a COVID-19 vaccine. The sample here was CD4+ T cells from PBMCs cultured without peptide, taken before COVID-19 vaccination. This chain links TRBV12-5 with TRBJ1-4, with 9 bases aligning to TRBD1. The DNA of the CDR3 is TGTGCTAGTGGTTTAGGGACAGGGAGCGAAAAACTGTTTTTT. Its protein is CASGLGTGSEKLFF.